Listed here is a single TCR beta chain. Its antigen is unknown. Primed by a sample-barcoded 5' primer and a J-beta primer mix, a second PCR proceeded for roughly 6 to 12 cycles. TCRdb re-called the 5' RACE reads with MiXCR, one entry per CDR3 protein. The sample includes some 880,000 distinct CDR3 sequences, 36% of them seen just once. Germline assignment: CDR1 SGHTA and CDR2 FQGNSA. The V gene lost 5 bases and the J gene lost 4 bases, with 14 bases spanning the gap. This CDR3 has 15 amino acids. This sample was taken from a study of blood T cells in healthy people across ages. Regarding the study as a whole: Any changes in expanded clonotypes were possibly confounded, as donor CMV status remained unknown. Unsorted PBMCs blocked a conclusive comparison of naive and antigen-experienced cells.

Sequencing used blood. This sequence joins TRBV7-2 and TRBJ1-4, with D uncertain. The source is a young man in good health. The CDR3 DNA sequence: TGTGCCAGCAGCCTCGGAGGGCGGGGTAATGAAAAACTGTTTTTT. It specifies CASSLGGRGNEKLFF.